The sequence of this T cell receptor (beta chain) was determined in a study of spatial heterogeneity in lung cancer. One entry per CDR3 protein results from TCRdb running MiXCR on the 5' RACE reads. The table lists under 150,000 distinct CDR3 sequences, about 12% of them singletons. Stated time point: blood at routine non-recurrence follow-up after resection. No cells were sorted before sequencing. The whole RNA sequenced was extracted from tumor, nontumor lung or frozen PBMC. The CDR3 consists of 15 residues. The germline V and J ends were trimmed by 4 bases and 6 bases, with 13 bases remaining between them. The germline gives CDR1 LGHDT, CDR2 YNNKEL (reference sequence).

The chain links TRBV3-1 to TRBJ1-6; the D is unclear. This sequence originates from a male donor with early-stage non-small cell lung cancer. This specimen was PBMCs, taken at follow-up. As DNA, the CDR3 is TGTGCCAGCAGCCCCGACCCAGGCCTTAATTCACCCCTCCACTTT. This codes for CASSPDPGLNSPLHF.